These 13 T cell receptor beta chains share one sample of origin, sequenced in a study of blood T cells in healthy people across ages. Combining a sample-barcoded 5' primer with a J-beta primer mix, a second PCR ran for 7 to 11 cycles. MiXCR, run by TCRdb on the 5' RACE reads, gives a single entry per CDR3 protein. Of about 800,000 distinct CDR3 sequences in the sample, just under 25% were seen once. This sample was also put to use in a study of T cells of mothers and their children.

Sequencing was carried out using blood. All receptors come from a boy between 10 and 17 years old in good health.

This rearrangement joins TRBV27 to TRBJ1-2, with a tentative D call TRBD1 (5 bases). Germline V gene lookup returns CDR1 MNHEY and CDR2 SMNVEV (reference sequence). V dropped 6 bases and J dropped 7 bases, with 15 bases sitting between them. The CDR3 is made up of 13 amino acids. The CDR3, as DNA: TGTGCCAGCAGCCCCGGGACGGCCCTTGGCTACACCTTC. This gives the protein CASSPGTALGYTF.

The rearrangement links TRBV4-3 to TRBJ1-2; TRBD1 agrees at 9 bases. V lost 0 bases to trimming and J lost 0 bases; unmatched junction nucleotides: 11. Germline CDR1 is LGHNA and CDR2 is YSLEER. This CDR3 contains 19 residues. The CDR3 loop is CASSQELIAGTGTNYGYTF. The CDR3 DNA is TGCGCCAGCAGCCAAGAATTGATTGCCGGGACAGGGACTAACTATGGCTACACCTTC.

J is TRBJ1-5 and V is TRBV7-2, with a tentative D call TRBD1 (5 bases). Trimming stripped 2 bases from V and 1 base from J, with 12 bases between. The CDR3 has 16 amino acids. The germline CDR1 and CDR2 sequences are SGHTA and FQGNSA. The CDR3 region is CASSLRPGNSNQPQHF. The CDR3 DNA is TGTGCCAGCAGCTTACGGCCAGGGAACAGCAATCAGCCCCAGCATTTT.

This clonotype turned up a few times. V usage is TRBV20-1 and J usage is TRBJ2-3; 8 nucleotides match TRBD1. Germline V lookup: CDR1 DFQATT, CDR2 SNEGSKA (reference sequence). V lost 1 base to trimming and J lost 2 bases; unmatched junction nucleotides: 5. This CDR3 spans 15 amino acids. Here the CDR3 DNA reads TGCAGTGCTAGAGGACAGGGGACCTCCACAGATACGCAGTATTTT. Translation: CSARGQGTSTDTQYF.

For this clonotype: The junction shows a germline mismatch at one end, possibly a read error. This chain links TRBV12-3 or TRBV12-4 with TRBJ2-7; D is possibly TRBD2 (6 bases). This CDR3 is built from 13 residues. Here the CDR3 reads CTSSKSSEYEQYF. The CDR3 nucleotides are TGTACCAGCAGCAAATCTAGCGAATACGAGCAGTACTTC.

This clonotype occurred a few times. The chain combines TRBV7-2 with TRBJ2-7, with a weak D call TRBD2 (6 bases). Germline-derived CDR1 and CDR2 are SGHTA and FQGNSA. V dropped 5 bases and J dropped 4 bases, with 18 bases sitting between them. CDR3 length: 15 amino acids. CDR3 sequence reads: CASSDSLAAVYEQYF. As DNA, the CDR3 is TGTGCCAGCAGCGACTCACTAGCAGCGGTGTACGAGCAGTACTTC.

This chain uses TRBV4-3 with TRBJ1-1; 8 nucleotides align to TRBD1. The CDR3 is 16 residues long. CDR1 is LGHNA and CDR2 is YSLEER in the germline V gene. J was trimmed by 7 bases and V by 3 bases; bases with no gene match: 13. DNA of the CDR3: TGCGCCAGCAGCCAGGACGCCCTGACAGGGGCGTTTGAAGCTTTCTTT. It translates to CASSQDALTGAFEAFF.

This clonotype was seen only a few times. The chain combines TRBV7-9 with TRBJ2-3; perhaps TRBD1 as D (5 bases). The ends were cut back, 4 bases at V and 6 bases at J, with 17 bases in the middle. Germline assignment: CDR1 SEHNR and CDR2 FQNEAQ (reference sequence). CDR3 length: 15 residues. The DNA of the CDR3 is TGTGCCAGCAGCTCCGACATAGGGGTTACGGATACGCAGTATTTT. Amino acids: CASSSDIGVTDTQYF.

The V call is TRBV27, the J call TRBJ2-7; D is perhaps TRBD2 (6 bases). Deletions cut 3 bases from V and 7 bases from J, with 10 bases between. CDR1 is MNHEY, CDR2 SMNVEV, per germline (reference sequence). The CDR3 has 12 residues. The CDR3 nucleotides read TGTGCCAGCAGTTTCCTAGGACTAGAGCAGTACTTC. It specifies CASSFLGLEQYF.

This clonotype was seen ten or more times. The chain couples TRBV18 to TRBJ2-3; unclear D gene. Germline V gene sequence: CDR1 KGHSH, CDR2 LQKENI. CDR3 length: 13 amino acids. V shed 3 bases and J shed 3 bases, with 7 bases lying between them. For the CDR3, the DNA is TGTGCCAGCTCACCGGTAGGGACAGATACGCAGTATTTT. Residues: CASSPVGTDTQYF. Together with reference TRBV18 and TRBJ2-3, the CDR3 gives the full variable domain: NAGVMQNPRHLVRRRGQEARLRCSPMKGHSHVYWYRQLPEEGLKFMVYLQKENIIDESGMPKERFSAEFPKEGPSILRIQQVVRGDSAAYFCASSPVGTDTQYFGPGTRLTVL.

This chain joins TRBV9 and TRBJ1-3; D is ambiguous. The CDR3 has 14 residues. Germline CDR1 SGDLS, CDR2 YYNGEE. V was clipped by 0 bases and J by 4 bases, with 8 bases between them. DNA for the CDR3: TGTGCCAGCAGCGTAGATCGGAGGGGAAACACCATATATTTT. Protein product: CASSVDRRGNTIYF.

In DNA form, the CDR3 reads TGCAGCGTGGGGCTAGCGGGACCCGAGCAGTTCTTC. Its translation: CSVGLAGPEQFF. The chain uses TRBV29-1 and TRBJ2-1, with 9 bases that match TRBD2. From germline, CDR1 is SQVTM and CDR2 ANQGSEA. Trimming took 6 bases from V and 10 from J; bases not matched to a gene: 7. The CDR3 consists of 12 residues.

The chain couples TRBV5-1 to TRBJ2-1; the match to TRBD2 covers 12 bases. There are 17 residues in the CDR3. Trimming removed 3 bases from V and 4 bases from J; junction bases left unmatched: 8. Germline CDR1 is SGHRS and CDR2 is YFSETQ. CDR3 amino acids: CASSSRLAGVGYNEQFF. The CDR3 nucleotides read TGCGCCAGCAGCTCCCGACTAGCGGGGGTGGGATACAATGAGCAGTTCTTC.